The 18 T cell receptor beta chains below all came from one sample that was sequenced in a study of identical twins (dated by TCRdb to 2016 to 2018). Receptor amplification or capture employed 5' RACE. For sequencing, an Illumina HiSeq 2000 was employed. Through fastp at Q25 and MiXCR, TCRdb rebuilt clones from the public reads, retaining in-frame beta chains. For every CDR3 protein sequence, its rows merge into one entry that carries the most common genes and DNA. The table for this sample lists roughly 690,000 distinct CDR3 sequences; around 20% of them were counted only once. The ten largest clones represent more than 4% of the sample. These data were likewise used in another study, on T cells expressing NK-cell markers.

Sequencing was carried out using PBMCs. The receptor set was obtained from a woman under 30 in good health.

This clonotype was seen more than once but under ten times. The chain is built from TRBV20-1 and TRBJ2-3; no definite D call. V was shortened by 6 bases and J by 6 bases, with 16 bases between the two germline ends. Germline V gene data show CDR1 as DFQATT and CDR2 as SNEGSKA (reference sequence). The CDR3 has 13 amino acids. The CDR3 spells CSAEPMYPDTQYF. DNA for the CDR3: TGCAGTGCCGAACCGATGTACCCGGATACGCAGTATTTT.

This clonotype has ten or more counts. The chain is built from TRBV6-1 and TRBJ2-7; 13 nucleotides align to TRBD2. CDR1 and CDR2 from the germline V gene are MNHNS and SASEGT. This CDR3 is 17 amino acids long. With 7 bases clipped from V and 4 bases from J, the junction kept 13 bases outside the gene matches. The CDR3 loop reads CASNAGTSGARRYEQYF. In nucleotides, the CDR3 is TGTGCCAGCAACGCCGGGACTAGCGGGGCCAGACGTTACGAGCAGTACTTC.

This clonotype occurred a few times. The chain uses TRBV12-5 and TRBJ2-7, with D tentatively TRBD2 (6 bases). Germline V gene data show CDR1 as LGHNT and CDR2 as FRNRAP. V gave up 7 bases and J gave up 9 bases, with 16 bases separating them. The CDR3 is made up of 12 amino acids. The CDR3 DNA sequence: TGTGCTAGTGCCTCGACTAGTACCGTGCAGTACTTC. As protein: CASASTSTVQYF.

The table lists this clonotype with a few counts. The CDR3 DNA reads as TGTGCCAGCAGTGAAGCGTTAACGCGGCCCAACACCGGGGAGCTGTTTTTT. Translation gives CASSEALTRPNTGELFF. The V call is TRBV6-1, the J call TRBJ2-2; no reliable D call. This CDR3 contains 17 residues. V lost 0 bases to trimming and J lost 2 bases, with 13 bases between them. Germline V CDR1 and CDR2: MNHNS, SASEGT.

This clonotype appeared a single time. CDR3 in amino acids: CSAKVPNNEQFF. For the CDR3, the DNA is TGCAGTGCTAAAGTGCCGAACAATGAGCAGTTCTTC. J is TRBJ2-1 and V is TRBV20-1; D not resolved. V was trimmed by 4 bases and J by 5 bases, leaving 9 bases between them. Germline-derived CDR1 and CDR2 are DFQATT and SNEGSKA (reference sequence). The CDR3 consists of 12 residues.

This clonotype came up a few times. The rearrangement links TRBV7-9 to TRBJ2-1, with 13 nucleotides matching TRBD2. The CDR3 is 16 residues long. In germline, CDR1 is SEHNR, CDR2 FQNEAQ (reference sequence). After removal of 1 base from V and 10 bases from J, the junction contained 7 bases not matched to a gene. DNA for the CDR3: TGTGCCAGCAGCTTAGACGTTACTAGCGGGAGGGGGGAGCAGTTCTTC. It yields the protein CASSLDVTSGRGEQFF.

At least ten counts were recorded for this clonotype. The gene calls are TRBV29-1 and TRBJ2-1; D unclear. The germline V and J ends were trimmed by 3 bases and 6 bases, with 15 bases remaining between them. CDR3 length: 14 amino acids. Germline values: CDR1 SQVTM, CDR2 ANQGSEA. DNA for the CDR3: TGCAGCGTTGATCAGGTCAGGATTTCCAATGAGCAGTTCTTC. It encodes CSVDQVRISNEQFF.

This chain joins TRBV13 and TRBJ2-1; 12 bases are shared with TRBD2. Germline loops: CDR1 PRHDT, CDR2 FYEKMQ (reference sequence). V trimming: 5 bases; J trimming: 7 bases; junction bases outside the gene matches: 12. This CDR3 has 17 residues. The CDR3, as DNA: TGTGCCAGCAGCCGCCGATCGACTAGCGGGAGTGGGAATGAGCAGTTCTTC. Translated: CASSRRSTSGSGNEQFF.

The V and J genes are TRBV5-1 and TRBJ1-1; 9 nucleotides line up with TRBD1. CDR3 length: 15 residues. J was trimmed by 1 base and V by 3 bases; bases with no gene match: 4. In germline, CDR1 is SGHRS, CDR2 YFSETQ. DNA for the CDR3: TGCGCCAGCAGCTCGCACAGGGGGCGGAACACTGAAGCTTTCTTT. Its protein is CASSSHRGRNTEAFF.

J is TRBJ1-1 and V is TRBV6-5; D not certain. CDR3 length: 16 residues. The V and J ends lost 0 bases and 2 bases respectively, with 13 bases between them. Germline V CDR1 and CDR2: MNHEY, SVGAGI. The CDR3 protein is CASSYSITRPNTEAFF. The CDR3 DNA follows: TGTGCCAGCAGTTACTCGATTACCAGACCAAACACTGAAGCTTTCTTT.

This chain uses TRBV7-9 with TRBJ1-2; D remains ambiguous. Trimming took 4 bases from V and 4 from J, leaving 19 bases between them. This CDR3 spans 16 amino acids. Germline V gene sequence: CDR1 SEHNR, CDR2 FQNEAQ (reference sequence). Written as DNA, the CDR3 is TGTGCCAGCAGCTCAGACGAGGGAGGGCGCGTCTATGGCTACACCTTC. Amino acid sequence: CASSSDEGGRVYGYTF.

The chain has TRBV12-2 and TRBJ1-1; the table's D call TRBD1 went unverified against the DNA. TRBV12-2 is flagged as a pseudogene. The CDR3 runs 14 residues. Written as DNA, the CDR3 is TGTGCAAGTCGCTACAGGGGGCCTGGGACTGAAGCTTTCTTT. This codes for CASRYRGPGTEAFF.

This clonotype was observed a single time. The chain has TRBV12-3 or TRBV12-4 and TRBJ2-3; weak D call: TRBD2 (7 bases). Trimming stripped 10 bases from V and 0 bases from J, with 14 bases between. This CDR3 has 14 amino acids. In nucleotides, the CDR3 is TGTGCCACAAGGGGGGGAAGTAGCACAGATACGCAGTATTTT. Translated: CATRGGSSTDTQYF.

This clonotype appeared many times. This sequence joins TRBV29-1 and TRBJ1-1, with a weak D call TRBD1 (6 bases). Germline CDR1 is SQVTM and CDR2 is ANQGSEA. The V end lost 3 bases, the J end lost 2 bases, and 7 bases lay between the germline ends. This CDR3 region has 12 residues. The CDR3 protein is CSVDRGNTEAFF. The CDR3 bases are TGCAGCGTTGACAGGGGTAACACTGAAGCTTTCTTT.

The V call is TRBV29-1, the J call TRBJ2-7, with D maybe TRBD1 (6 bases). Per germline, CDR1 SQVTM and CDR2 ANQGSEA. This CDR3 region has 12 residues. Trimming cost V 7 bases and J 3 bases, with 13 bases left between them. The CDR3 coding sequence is TGCAGCGGCCGGGACACGGGCTACGAGCAGTACTTC. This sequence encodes CSGRDTGYEQYF.

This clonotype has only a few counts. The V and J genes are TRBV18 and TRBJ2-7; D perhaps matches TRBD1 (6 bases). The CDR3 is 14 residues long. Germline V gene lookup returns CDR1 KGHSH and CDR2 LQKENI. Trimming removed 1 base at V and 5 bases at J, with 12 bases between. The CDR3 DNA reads TGTGCCAGCTCACCACAAGGGGGTACCAACGAGCAGTACTTC. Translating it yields CASSPQGGTNEQYF.

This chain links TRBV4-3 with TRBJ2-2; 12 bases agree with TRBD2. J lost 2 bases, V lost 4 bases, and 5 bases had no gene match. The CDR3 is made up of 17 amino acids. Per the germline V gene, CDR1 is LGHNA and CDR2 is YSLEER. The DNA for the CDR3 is TGCGCCAGCAGCCGCGGGACTAGCGGGCAAAACACCGGGGAGCTGTTTTTT. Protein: CASSRGTSGQNTGELFF.

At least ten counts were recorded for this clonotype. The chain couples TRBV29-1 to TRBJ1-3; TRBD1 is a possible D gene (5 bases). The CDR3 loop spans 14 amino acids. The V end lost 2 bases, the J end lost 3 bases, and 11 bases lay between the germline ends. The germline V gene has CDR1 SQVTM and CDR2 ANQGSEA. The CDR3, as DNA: TGCAGCGTTGAACAGGGAATCGTTGGAAACACCATATATTTT. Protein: CSVEQGIVGNTIYF.